This T cell receptor (beta chain) came from a study of T cell changes during pregnancy in multiple sclerosis. Measured with immunoSEQ multiplex PCR; TCRdb has only the in-frame clones, and not every one. The profile shows roughly 72,000 clones, about 94% of them singletons. V was pared by 1 base and J by 9 bases, with 6 bases of the junction left unmatched. The CDR3 extends over 15 amino acids. Germline V gene sequence: CDR1 LNHNV, CDR2 YYDKDF (reference sequence). The TCR sequence derives from a female donor with multiple sclerosis, enrolled in a pregnancy study. The material sequenced was CD4+ T cells from peripheral blood mononuclear cells, taken after pregnancy. V is TRBV15 and J is TRBJ2-1; TRBD1 matches at 10 bases. The CDR3 DNA is TGTGCCACCAGCAGAGTAAGGACAGGGGGACGTGAGCAGTTCTTC. This gives the protein CATSRVRTGGREQFF.